This TCR beta chain was found in a study of radiation and T cells in renal cell carcinoma. Treatment noted: treatment-naive control, cytoreductive nephrectomy. Sequenced by immunoSEQ multiplex PCR; TCRdb stores in-frame clones only, minus some. The profile shows about 8,900 clones, approximately 69% of them singletons. The germline gives CDR1 GTSNPN, CDR2 SVGIG (reference sequence). The CDR3 totals 12 residues. General observations from the study: Compared with controls, irradiated tumors showed greater TCR clonality.

This clone was recorded once. The antigen remains undetermined. Germline and junction disagree at one end, which may indicate a read error. The V and J genes are TRBV30 and TRBJ1-1; D unclear. The specimen was tumor tissue, collected from a patient whose treatment was nephrectomy without radiotherapy. This TCR was sampled from a man between 60 and 75 years old with renal cell carcinoma. In DNA form, the CDR3 reads TGTGCCTGGAGTCCTCAAAACAGTGAAGCTTTCTTT. Its protein product is CAWSPQNSEAFF.